The TCR beta chain described here comes from a study of shared clonotypes between healthy human individuals. Replicate PCRs from sorted subsets contained about 200 ng DNA, which is around 30,000 T cell genomes. TCRdb keeps only in-frame clones here, not all; method: immunoSEQ multiplex PCR. The sample lists a few million clones, 95% occurring once. As regards this clone: Its antigen is still unknown.

General study points: Researchers sampled blood only, noting tissue repertoires likely differ.

Trimming cost V 6 bases and J 4 bases, with 19 bases left between them. The CDR3 runs 16 residues. Germline V CDR1 and CDR2: SGHNT, YYREEE (reference sequence). The specimen was naive CD4+ T cells sorted from blood. As to subset: CD45RA+ positively selected. The V and J genes are TRBV5-4 and TRBJ2-2; D possibly uses TRBD1 or TRBD2 (5 bases each). This clonotype was sampled from a young man in good health. The CDR3 reads CASNGDGPKSTGELFF. The CDR3 nucleotides read TGTGCCAGCAACGGGGACGGACCGAAATCCACCGGGGAGCTGTTTTTT.